This TCR beta chain appears in the sequencing data of a study of metastatic and nonmetastatic thyroid tumors (dated by TCRdb to 2018 to 2020). Regarding the research as a whole: Repertoires were compared across peripheral blood and tumor or nodule tissue samples from malignant and benign thyroid patients.

The CDR3 measures 16 amino acids from cysteine to phenylalanine. The retained sequence is limited to the CDR3, 48 bases, with the frame set at the first base. Relative to germline, V is 0 bases shorter and J is 5 bases shorter, with 17 bases between their ends. Reading the germline V gene gives CDR1 SGHRS and CDR2 YFSETQ. None of the patients had been given any treatment before thyroid surgery. Using T-cell receptor beta sequencing, the researchers looked back retrospectively at clinical samples from patients, gathered between about 2011 and 2018. Study-level results and caveats: In both blood and tumor samples, TCR beta diversity was reported to be significantly higher in malignant tumors than in benign nodules.

At least ten counts were recorded for this clone. The specificity of this receptor is unknown. No base-level quality is on record; no much larger clone is a single base apart. Library construction relied on PCR. This sample was sequenced with an Illumina HiSeq 4000. High-throughput sequencing was used to profile the TCR beta-chain CDR3 region of every patient. The study's processing was this. CDR3 differences across clinicopathological groups were used to build a classifier for discriminating distant-metastatic papillary thyroid cancer patients. Repertoire diversity was assessed with the Shannon index, and tumor-blood repertoire similarity with the Morisita-Horn index. The public sequencing data were trimmed at Q25 with fastp and processed into clonotypes with MiXCR by TCRdb, which kept only in-frame beta chains. The V and J calls were determined by TCRdb, not by the authors. The sample profile shows some 19,000 clones; around a quarter of them were found once. Roughly a tenth of the sample is in the top ten clones.

The sequenced sample was tumor tissue. The TCR was taken from a female donor with papillary thyroid cancer or a benign thyroid nodule (not recorded which). Some clones in this sample may be carry-over from other donors' samples. This chain joins TRBV5-1 to TRBJ2-5; the D region possibly corresponds to TRBD1 (5 bases align). The CDR3 loop reads CASSLGTRVQRETQYF. The DNA sequence follows: TGCGCCAGCAGCTTGGGAACCAGGGTGCAACGGGAGACCCAGTACTTC.